Sequencing of this TCR beta chain was carried out in a study of blood T cell repertoires in COVID-19. On the study more broadly: The United States, Italy and Spain provided the acute and convalescent COVID-19 samples.

Clones were read by immunoSEQ multiplex PCR, and TCRdb kept only the in-frame ones, dropping some. The profile shows fewer than 200,000 clones, 70% to 90% of them singletons. The germline CDR1 and CDR2 sequences are SGHAT and FQNNGV. This CDR3 comprises 17 residues. With V trimmed by 1 base and J by 6 bases, 13 bases remained unmatched. The specimen sequenced was peripheral blood. The V and J genes are TRBV11-2 and TRBJ2-5; 8 bases line up with TRBD1. This TCR was recovered from a man in his forties or fifties with active or convalescent COVID-19. In DNA, the CDR3 is TGTGCCAGCAGCTTAGGGTGGGGGTCAGGGGGCGGAAAGACCCAGTACTTC. It codes for CASSLGWGSGGGKTQYF.